These 19 T cell receptor beta chains came from one sample sequenced in a study of cytomegalovirus exposure and HLA in healthy donors. In the PCR, 60 Vbeta and 13 Jbeta primers were used. TCRdb's copy holds only in-frame clones and misses some; the assay was immunoSEQ multiplex PCR. The sample has some 120,000 clones, roughly 85% seen once. The sample consisted of PBMCs. The source is a young man in good health and CMV-seropositive.

The chain employs TRBV6-1 and TRBJ1-2; 7 bases agree with TRBD1. CDR1 is MNHNS, CDR2 SASEGT, per germline. With V trimmed by 8 bases and J by 3 bases, 6 bases remained unmatched. This CDR3 has 13 residues. The DNA of the CDR3 is TGTGCCAGCTCCTGGGACAGCCACTATGGCTACACCTTC. This encodes CASSWDSHYGYTF.

This chain links TRBV4-1 with TRBJ1-2, with D uncertain. Germline CDR1 is MGHRA and CDR2 is YSYEKL. The V gene lost 3 bases and the J gene lost 5 bases, with 10 bases spanning the gap. The CDR3 spans 13 residues. The CDR3 protein is CASSQPGPYGYTF. CDR3 nucleotide sequence: TGCGCCAGCAGCCAGCCAGGCCCGTATGGCTACACCTTC.

The V call is TRBV13, the J call TRBJ1-2; D is undetermined. The germline V gene has CDR1 PRHDT and CDR2 FYEKMQ (reference sequence). V lost 4 bases and J lost 5, with 11 bases in between. This CDR3 has 13 residues. The CDR3 nucleotides read TGTGCCAGCAGCTCAATCGCGGATTATGGCTACACCTTC. It specifies CASSSIADYGYTF.

The rearrangement joins TRBV7-2 to TRBJ2-1; 10 nucleotides agree with TRBD2. The junction had 4 bases not matched to a gene; V was cut back by 1 base and J by 4 bases. Germline CDR1 reads SGHTA; CDR2 reads FQGNSA. The CDR3 contains 16 residues. This chain's CDR3 is CASSLGASGGYNEQFF. The DNA of the CDR3 is TGTGCCAGCAGCTTAGGGGCTAGCGGGGGATACAATGAGCAGTTCTTC.

The chain links TRBV6-1 to TRBJ1-2; TRBD1 matches 7 bases. Losses at the gene ends were 4 bases for V and 14 bases for J; bases not matched to a gene: 13. The CDR3 loop spans 13 amino acids. Germline CDR1 and CDR2: MNHNS and SASEGT. CDR3 in amino acids: CASSATGQTSVTF. CDR3 in DNA: TGTGCCAGCAGTGCCACGGGACAGACAAGTGTGACCTTC.

This CDR3 is CASSPTGAHIGGEAFF. CDR3 sequence (DNA): TGCGCCAGCAGCCCCACCGGTGCCCATATTGGGGGGGAAGCTTTCTTT. The rearrangement uses TRBV4-1 and TRBJ1-1, with D possibly matching TRBD1 (5 bases). V was shortened by 4 bases and J by 8 bases, with 23 bases between the two germline ends. Germline V gene sequence: CDR1 MGHRA, CDR2 YSYEKL. The CDR3 runs 16 residues.

The chain joins TRBV28 to TRBJ2-7, with TRBD2 as a possible D gene (6 bases). Trimming shortened V by 2 bases and J by 1 base, and 9 bases separated the two germline ends. This CDR3 has 14 residues. Germline CDR1 is MDHEN and CDR2 is SYDVKM. CDR3 protein: CASSLRDFSYEQYF. The DNA for the CDR3 is TGTGCCAGCAGTTTAAGGGACTTTTCCTACGAGCAGTACTTC.

The rearrangement joins TRBV7-9 to TRBJ1-1, with 7 bases aligning to TRBD1. CDR1 is SEHNR, CDR2 FQNEAQ, per germline (reference sequence). The CDR3 length is 14 residues. With V trimmed by 8 bases and J by 5 bases, 11 bases remained unmatched. CDR3 DNA sequence: TGTGCCAGCGACTTCGAAGGGGGCGGGACTGAAGCTTTCTTT. This encodes CASDFEGGGTEAFF. The variable domain in full, with the rest retrieved from reference TRBV7-9 and TRBJ1-1, is DTGVSQNPRHKITKRGQNVTFRCDPISEHNRLYWYRQTLGQGPEFLTYFQNEAQLEKSRLLSDRFSAERPKGSFSTLEIQRTEQGDSAMYLCASDFEGGGTEAFFGQGTRLTVV.

This chain uses TRBV28 with TRBJ1-2; 7 bases fit TRBD1. V trimming: 6 bases; J trimming: 5 bases; junction bases outside the gene matches: 12. Germline V gene data show CDR1 as MDHEN and CDR2 as SYDVKM. CDR3 length equals 15 residues. The CDR3 DNA reads TGTGCCAGCAGCCCTAAGGGACAGACCCTATATGGCTACACCTTC. Protein: CASSPKGQTLYGYTF.

The rearrangement links TRBV21-1 to TRBJ2-5; the table's D call, TRBD2, was not checked against the DNA. TRBV21-1 is a pseudogene locus. This CDR3 region has 16 residues. The CDR3 protein is CASSKGMGLVVETQYF. The CDR3 DNA reads as TGTGCCAGCAGCAAAGGAATGGGACTAGTTGTTGAGACCCAGTACTTC.

The chain links TRBV7-9 to TRBJ1-4; a possible D gene is TRBD1 (6 bases). Per the germline V gene, CDR1 is SEHNR and CDR2 is FQNEAQ (reference sequence). The CDR3 spans 13 residues. V was pared by 8 bases and J by 7 bases, with 14 bases between. CDR3 in amino acids: CASGGQWGEKLFF. The DNA for the CDR3 is TGTGCCAGCGGGGGCCAATGGGGTGAAAAACTGTTTTTT.

V is TRBV27 and J is TRBJ1-3; D is unclear. The CDR3 totals 15 residues. The V gene lost 5 bases and the J gene lost 6 bases, with 17 bases spanning the gap. The V gene's germline CDR1 is MNHEY and CDR2 SMNVEV (reference sequence). The CDR3 nucleotides are TGTGCCAGCAGTCCCGGAGGGCACTTAATAAACACCATATATTTT. Translation gives CASSPGGHLINTIYF.

This rearrangement joins TRBV6-6 to TRBJ1-4; tentatively, D is TRBD1 (6 bases). The V and J ends lost 6 bases and 4 bases respectively, with 9 bases between them. The V gene's germline CDR1 is MNHNY and CDR2 SVGAGI (reference sequence). The CDR3 length is 13 residues. In nucleotides, the CDR3 is TGTGCCAGCAGGGGGGCACGTAATGAAAAACTGTTTTTT. It yields the protein CASRGARNEKLFF.

The genes are TRBV6-1 and TRBJ1-4; tentatively, D is TRBD1 (6 bases). CDR1 and CDR2 from the germline V gene are MNHNS and SASEGT. This CDR3 is 15 amino acids long. Trimming cost V 6 bases and J 0 bases, with 11 bases left between them. As DNA, the CDR3 is TGTGCCAGCAGGGACAGACAAGCAACTAATGAAAAACTGTTTTTT. Its protein product is CASRDRQATNEKLFF.

This clone was counted only a few times. The chain combines TRBV6-4 with TRBJ2-3; 12 nucleotides match TRBD1. The length of the CDR3 is 15 residues. With V trimmed by 2 bases and J by 4 bases, 1 base remained unmatched. Per germline, CDR1 MRHNA and CDR2 SNTAGT. The CDR3 region has the DNA TGTGCCAGCAGTGACGGGACAGGGGGCGCAGATACGCAGTATTTT. Translating gives CASSDGTGGADTQYF.

The chain combines TRBV10-1 with TRBJ2-3; 7 positions match TRBD1. There are 14 residues in the CDR3. Per the germline V gene, CDR1 is WNHNN and CDR2 is SYGVQD (reference sequence). V lost 6 bases, J lost 4 bases, and 7 bases stayed unmatched. The CDR3 protein is CASSPTGTADTQYF. For the CDR3, the DNA is TGCGCCAGCAGCCCGACAGGGACGGCAGATACGCAGTATTTT.

V gene TRBV5-6 combines with J gene TRBJ1-1; 8 nucleotides align to TRBD1. The CDR3 sequence is 16 residues long. V lost 1 base, J lost 3 bases, and 8 bases stayed unmatched. Germline V gene sequence: CDR1 SGHDT, CDR2 YYEEEE. CDR3 sequence (DNA): TGTGCCAGCAGCTTGACCGGACAGGGAAAGGACACTGAAGCTTTCTTT. This encodes CASSLTGQGKDTEAFF.

The chain uses TRBV27 and TRBJ2-1; D is perhaps TRBD1 (5 bases). Trimming stripped 0 bases from V and 8 bases from J, with 20 bases between. CDR3 length: 17 residues. From germline, CDR1 is MNHEY and CDR2 SMNVEV (reference sequence). CDR3 bases: TGTGCCAGCAGTTTATCGCTGCCAGGGCGGTCGGTGGATGAGCAGTTCTTC. It specifies CASSLSLPGRSVDEQFF.

This clone was observed at least ten times. The chain combines TRBV27 with TRBJ2-3; D might be TRBD2 (6 bases). The CDR3 is made up of 14 amino acids. V dropped 7 bases and J dropped 0 bases, with 11 bases sitting between them. Per germline, CDR1 MNHEY and CDR2 SMNVEV (reference sequence). Here the CDR3 DNA reads TGTGCCAGCAACTCGGGGGTGAGCACAGATACGCAGTATTTT. Translated: CASNSGVSTDTQYF.